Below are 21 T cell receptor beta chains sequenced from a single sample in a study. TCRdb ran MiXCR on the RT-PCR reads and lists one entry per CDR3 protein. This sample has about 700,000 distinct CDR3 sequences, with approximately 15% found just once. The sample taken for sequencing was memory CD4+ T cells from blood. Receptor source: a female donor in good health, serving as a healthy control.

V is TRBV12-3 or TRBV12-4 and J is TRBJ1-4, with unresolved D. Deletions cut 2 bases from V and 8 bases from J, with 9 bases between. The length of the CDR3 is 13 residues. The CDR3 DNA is TGTGCCAGCAGTTTATTGGAGGGAGAAAAACTGTTTTTT. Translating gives CASSLLEGEKLFF.

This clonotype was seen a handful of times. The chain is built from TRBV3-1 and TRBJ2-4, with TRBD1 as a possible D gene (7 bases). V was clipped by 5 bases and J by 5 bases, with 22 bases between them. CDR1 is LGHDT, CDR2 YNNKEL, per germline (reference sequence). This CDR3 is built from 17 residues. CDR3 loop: CASSIMGRQGGENIQYF. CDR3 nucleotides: TGTGCCAGCAGCATAATGGGAAGACAGGGCGGGGAAAACATTCAGTACTTC.

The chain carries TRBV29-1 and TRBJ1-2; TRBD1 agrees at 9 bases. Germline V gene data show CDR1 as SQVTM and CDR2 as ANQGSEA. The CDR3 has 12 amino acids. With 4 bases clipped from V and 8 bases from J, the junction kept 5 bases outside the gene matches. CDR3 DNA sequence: TGCAGCGTTGTACAGGGGGCCGACGGCTACACCTTC. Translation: CSVVQGADGYTF.

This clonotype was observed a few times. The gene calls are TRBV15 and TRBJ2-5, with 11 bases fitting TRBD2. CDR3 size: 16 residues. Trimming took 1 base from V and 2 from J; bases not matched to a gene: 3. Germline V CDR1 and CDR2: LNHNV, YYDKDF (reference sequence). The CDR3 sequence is CATSRGLAGKQETQYF. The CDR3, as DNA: TGTGCCACCAGCAGAGGACTAGCGGGGAAACAAGAGACCCAGTACTTC.

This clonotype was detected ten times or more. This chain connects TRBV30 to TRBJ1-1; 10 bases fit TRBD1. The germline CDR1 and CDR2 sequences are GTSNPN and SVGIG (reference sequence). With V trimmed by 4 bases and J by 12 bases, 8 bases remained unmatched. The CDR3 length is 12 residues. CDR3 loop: CAWTLTGGITFF. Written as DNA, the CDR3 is TGTGCCTGGACCTTGACAGGGGGCATAACTTTCTTT.

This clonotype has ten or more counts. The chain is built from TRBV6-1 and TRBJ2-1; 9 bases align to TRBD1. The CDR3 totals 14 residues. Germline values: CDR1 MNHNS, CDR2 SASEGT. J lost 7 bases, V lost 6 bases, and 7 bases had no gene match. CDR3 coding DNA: TGTGCCAGCAGCGGGGACAGGGTTAGTAATGAGCAGTTCTTC. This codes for CASSGDRVSNEQFF.

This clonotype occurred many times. CDR3 sequence reads: CSVDLGGADTQYF. Written as DNA, the CDR3 is TGCAGCGTTGATCTTGGGGGTGCAGATACGCAGTATTTT. The J gene is TRBJ2-3, the V gene TRBV29-1; D is tentatively TRBD1 or TRBD2 (5 bases each). Germline CDR1 reads SQVTM; CDR2 reads ANQGSEA. This CDR3 has 13 amino acids. V dropped 3 bases and J dropped 4 bases, with 11 bases sitting between them.

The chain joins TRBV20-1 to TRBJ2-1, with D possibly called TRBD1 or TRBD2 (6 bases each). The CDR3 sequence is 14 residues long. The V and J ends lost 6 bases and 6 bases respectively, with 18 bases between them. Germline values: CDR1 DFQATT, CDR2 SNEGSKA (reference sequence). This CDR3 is CSAPGAGTGNEQFF. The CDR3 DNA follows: TGCAGTGCCCCGGGGGCAGGGACGGGCAATGAGCAGTTCTTC.

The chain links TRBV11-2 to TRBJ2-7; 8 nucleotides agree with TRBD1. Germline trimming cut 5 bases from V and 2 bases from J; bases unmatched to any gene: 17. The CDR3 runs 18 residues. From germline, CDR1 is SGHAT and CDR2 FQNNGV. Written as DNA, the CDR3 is TGTGCCAGCAGCAAGCTGACAGGGGTCTTTGGGGGAACCTACGAGCAGTACTTC. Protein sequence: CASSKLTGVFGGTYEQYF. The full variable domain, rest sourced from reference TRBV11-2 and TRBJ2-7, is EAGVAQSPRYKIIEKRQSVAFWCNPISGHATLYWYQQILGQGPKLLIQFQNNGVVDDSQLPKDRFSAERLKGVDSTLKIQPAKLEDSAVYLCASSKLTGVFGGTYEQYFGPGTRLTVT.

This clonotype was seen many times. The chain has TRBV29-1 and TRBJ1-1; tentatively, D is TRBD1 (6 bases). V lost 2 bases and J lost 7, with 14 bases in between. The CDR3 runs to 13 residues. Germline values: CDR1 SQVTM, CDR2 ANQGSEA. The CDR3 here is CSVEKGGAVEAFF. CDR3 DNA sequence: TGCAGCGTTGAAAAAGGGGGGGCGGTTGAAGCTTTCTTT. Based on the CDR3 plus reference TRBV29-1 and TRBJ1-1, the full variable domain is SAVISQKPSRDICQRGTSLTIQCQVDSQVTMMFWYRQQPGQSLTLIATANQGSEATYESGFVIDKFPISRPNLTFSTLTVSNMSPEDSSIYLCSVEKGGAVEAFFGQGTRLTVV.

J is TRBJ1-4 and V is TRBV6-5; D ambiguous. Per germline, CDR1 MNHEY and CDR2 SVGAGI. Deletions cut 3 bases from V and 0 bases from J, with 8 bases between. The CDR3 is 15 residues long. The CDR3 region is CASSYGGATNEKLFF. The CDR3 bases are TGTGCCAGCAGTTATGGCGGGGCAACTAATGAAAAACTGTTTTTT.

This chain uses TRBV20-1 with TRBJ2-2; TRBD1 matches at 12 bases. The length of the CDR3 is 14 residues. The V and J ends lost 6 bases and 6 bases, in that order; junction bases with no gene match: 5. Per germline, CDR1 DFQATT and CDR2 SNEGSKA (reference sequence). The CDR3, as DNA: TGCAGTGCGGGACAGGGGGCGCCCGCCGGGGAGCTGTTTTTT. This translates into CSAGQGAPAGELFF.

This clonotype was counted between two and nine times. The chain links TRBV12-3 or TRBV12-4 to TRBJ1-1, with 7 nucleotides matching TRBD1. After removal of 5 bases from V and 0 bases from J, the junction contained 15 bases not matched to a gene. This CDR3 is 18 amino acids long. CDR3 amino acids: CASSLYRGWGYMNTEAFF. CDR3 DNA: TGTGCCAGCAGTCTCTACAGGGGTTGGGGGTACATGAACACTGAAGCTTTCTTT.

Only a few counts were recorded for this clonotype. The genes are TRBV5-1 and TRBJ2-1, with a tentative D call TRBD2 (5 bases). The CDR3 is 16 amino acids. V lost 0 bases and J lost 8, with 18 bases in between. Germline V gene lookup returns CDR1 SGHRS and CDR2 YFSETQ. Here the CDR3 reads CASSLGVATHRDEQFF. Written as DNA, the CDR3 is TGCGCCAGCAGCTTGGGGGTAGCGACTCATAGGGATGAGCAGTTCTTC.

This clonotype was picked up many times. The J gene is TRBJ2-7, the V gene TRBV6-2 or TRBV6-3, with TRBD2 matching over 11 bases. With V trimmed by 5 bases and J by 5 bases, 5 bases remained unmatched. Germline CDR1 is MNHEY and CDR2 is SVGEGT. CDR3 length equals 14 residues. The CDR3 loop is CASSGTSGLNEQYF. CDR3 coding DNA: TGTGCCAGCAGTGGGACTAGCGGCTTGAACGAGCAGTACTTC.

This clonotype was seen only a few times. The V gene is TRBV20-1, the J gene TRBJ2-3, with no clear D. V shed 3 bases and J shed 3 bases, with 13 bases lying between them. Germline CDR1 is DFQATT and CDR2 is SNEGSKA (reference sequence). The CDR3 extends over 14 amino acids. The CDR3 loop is CSASMADETDTQYF. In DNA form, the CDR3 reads TGCAGTGCTAGCATGGCTGACGAGACAGATACGCAGTATTTT.

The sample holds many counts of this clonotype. CDR3 in DNA: TGTGCCAGCAGCGCCGGAGGCTATCAGCCCCAGCATTTT. Translation gives CASSAGGYQPQHF. The V call is TRBV12-3 or TRBV12-4, the J call TRBJ1-5; D is unresolved. The CDR3 sequence is 13 residues long. The V end lost 6 bases, the J end lost 5 bases, and 11 bases lay between the germline ends.

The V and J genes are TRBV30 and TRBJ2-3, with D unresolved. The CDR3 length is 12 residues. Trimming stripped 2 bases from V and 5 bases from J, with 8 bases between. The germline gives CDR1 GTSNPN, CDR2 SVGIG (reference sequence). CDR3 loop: CAWSQSLDTQYF. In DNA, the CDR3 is TGTGCCTGGAGTCAGTCCTTAGATACGCAGTATTTT.

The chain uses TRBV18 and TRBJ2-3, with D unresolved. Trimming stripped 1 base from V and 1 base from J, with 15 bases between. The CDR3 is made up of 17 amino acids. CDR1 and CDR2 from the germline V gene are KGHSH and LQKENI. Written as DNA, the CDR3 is TGTGCCAGCTCACCACGATCGGCCGTACGGGGCACAGATACGCAGTATTTT. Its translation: CASSPRSAVRGTDTQYF. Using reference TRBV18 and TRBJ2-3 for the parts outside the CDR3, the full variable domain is NAGVMQNPRHLVRRRGQEARLRCSPMKGHSHVYWYRQLPEEGLKFMVYLQKENIIDESGMPKERFSAEFPKEGPSILRIQQVVRGDSAAYFCASSPRSAVRGTDTQYFGPGTRLTVL.

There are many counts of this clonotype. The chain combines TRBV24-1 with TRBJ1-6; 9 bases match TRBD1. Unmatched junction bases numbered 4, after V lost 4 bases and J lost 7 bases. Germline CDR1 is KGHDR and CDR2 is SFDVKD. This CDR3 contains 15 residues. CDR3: CATSDGTGWNSPLHF. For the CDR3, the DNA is TGTGCCACCAGTGACGGGACAGGGTGGAATTCACCCCTCCACTTT.

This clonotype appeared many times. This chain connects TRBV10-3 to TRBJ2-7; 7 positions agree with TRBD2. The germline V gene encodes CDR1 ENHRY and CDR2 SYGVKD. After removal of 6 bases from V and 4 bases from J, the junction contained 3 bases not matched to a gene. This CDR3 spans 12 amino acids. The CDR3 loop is CAISRGDYEQYF. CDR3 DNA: TGTGCCATCAGCCGGGGGGATTACGAGCAGTACTTC.